One sample yielded the 16 T cell receptor beta chains listed below, sequenced in a study of OX40 agonist ivuxolimab in advanced cancers. Receptor amplification or capture employed the immunoSEQ multiplex PCR assay. The table was pulled from immuneACCESS by TCRdb, which kept in-frame rearrangements only. Such tables lose some clones; where checked, under half of the loss comes from unresolved V genes, and the rest has no known cause. Here the sample has 85,000 to 100,000 clones; 80% to 90% occur a single time. The ten largest clonotypes hold roughly 4% of the sample. Sample: CD4+ or CD8+ T cells sorted from blood, taken in a trial of the OX40 agonist ivuxolimab. Receptors originate from an adult with an advanced solid tumor such as melanoma, head and neck, liver or kidney cancer.

The V call is TRBV28, the J call TRBJ2-6, with 10 bases fitting TRBD2. This CDR3 spans 17 amino acids. J gave up 2 bases and V 10 bases, and 11 bases lay outside the gene matches. CDR1 is MDHEN, CDR2 SYDVKM, per germline. CDR3 protein: CATALAGATTGANVLTF. CDR3 in DNA: TGTGCCACCGCTCTAGCGGGAGCCACCACTGGGGCCAACGTCCTGACTTTC.

This clone has just a few counts. The rearrangement joins TRBV13 to TRBJ1-2; D perhaps matches TRBD1 (5 bases). Trimming cost V 3 bases and J 4 bases, with 12 bases left between them. Germline V gives CDR1 PRHDT, CDR2 FYEKMQ (reference sequence). The CDR3 covers 14 residues. The CDR3: CASSFTGLFYGYTF. The CDR3, as DNA: TGTGCCAGCAGCTTTACAGGCCTCTTCTATGGCTACACCTTC.

Remarks on this clone: This same CDR3 is encoded by further DNA sequences in the sample. The chain uses TRBV5-1 and TRBJ2-5; 8 bases match TRBD1. The CDR3 extends over 15 amino acids. The V and J ends lost 0 bases and 1 base, in that order; junction bases with no gene match: 2. Germline V gives CDR1 SGHRS, CDR2 YFSETQ. The DNA for the CDR3 is TGCGCCAGCAGCTTGGACGGGACAGGCCAAGAGACCCAGTACTTC. Translated: CASSLDGTGQETQYF.

J is TRBJ1-5 and V is TRBV7-2; D perhaps matches TRBD1 (5 bases). The CDR3 consists of 12 residues. V was cut by 5 bases and J by 11 bases, with 13 bases left in between. Germline V gene lookup returns CDR1 SGHTA and CDR2 FQGNSA. The CDR3 coding sequence is TGTGCCAGCAGCCTAGGGGATCTGACCCAGCATTTT. It encodes CASSLGDLTQHF.

The V and J genes are TRBV5-1 and TRBJ2-2; TRBD1 matches at 7 bases. This CDR3 is 14 amino acids long. The V and J ends lost 4 bases and 4 bases, in that order; junction bases with no gene match: 4. The germline V gene encodes CDR1 SGHRS and CDR2 YFSETQ. Here the CDR3 reads CASSQGQITGELFF. CDR3 coding DNA: TGCGCCAGCAGCCAGGGACAGATCACCGGGGAGCTGTTTTTT.

The chain has TRBV7-8 and TRBJ2-7; D is possibly TRBD1 or TRBD2 (5 bases each). The CDR3 runs to 14 residues. The V end was cut by 5 bases, the J end by 1 base, with 12 bases between. CDR1 SGHVS and CDR2 FQNEAQ come from the germline V gene. The CDR3 spells CASSPTGPSYEQYF. Here the CDR3 DNA reads TGTGCCAGCAGCCCAACGGGGCCATCCTACGAGCAGTACTTC.

This chain uses TRBV7-2 with TRBJ2-2; D gene uncertain. V shed 1 base and J shed 3 bases, with 0 bases lying between them. CDR1 and CDR2 (germline): SGHTA, FQGNSA. The CDR3 has 12 amino acids. The CDR3 protein is CASSLDTGELFF. The CDR3 DNA reads as TGTGCCAGCAGCTTAGACACCGGGGAGCTGTTTTTT. The full variable domain, completed using reference TRBV7-2 and TRBJ2-2, is GAGVSQSPSNKVTEKGKDVELRCDPISGHTALYWYRQSLGQGLEFLIYFQGNSAPDKSGLPSDRFSAERTGGSVSTLTIQRTQQEDSAVYLCASSLDTGELFFGEGSRLTVL.

The chain links TRBV7-2 to TRBJ2-4; D is possibly TRBD2 (5 bases). V shed 5 bases and J shed 0 bases, with 11 bases lying between them. CDR3 length: 15 amino acids. CDR1 and CDR2 from the germline V gene are SGHTA and FQGNSA. The CDR3 protein is CASSPRGSAKNIQYF. The CDR3 DNA is TGTGCCAGCAGCCCTAGAGGGTCAGCCAAAAACATTCAGTACTTC.

The chain couples TRBV7-9 to TRBJ1-1, with D unclear. The V gene lost 3 bases and the J gene lost 7 bases, with 15 bases spanning the gap. The CDR3 consists of 14 residues. Germline loops: CDR1 SEHNR, CDR2 FQNEAQ (reference sequence). In DNA, the CDR3 is TGTGCCAGCAGCTTTGCACGTACGTCGGGTGAAGCTTTCTTT. As protein: CASSFARTSGEAFF.

A note on this clone: The junction does not match germline at one end; this may be a read error. V and J are TRBV7-7 and TRBJ2-1, with 9 bases lining up with TRBD2. This CDR3 is built from 15 residues. Germline CDR1 is SSHAT and CDR2 is FNYEAQ (reference sequence). The CDR3: CASSLGAGGVNEQFF. The CDR3 DNA sequence: TGTGCTAGCAGCTTAGGAGCGGGAGGTGTCAATGAGCAGTTCTTC.

The rearrangement joins TRBV19 to TRBJ1-1; tentatively, D is TRBD1 (5 bases). The germline V gene has CDR1 LNHDA and CDR2 SQIVND (reference sequence). There are 15 residues in the CDR3. Trimming removed 7 bases from V and 1 base from J, with 16 bases in between. The CDR3 DNA is TGTGCCAGTACGGATCGTCGGGGGGGGAACACTGAAGCTTTCTTT. Amino acid sequence: CASTDRRGGNTEAFF.

This chain joins TRBV5-4 and TRBJ1-4; unclear D gene. The CDR3 is 14 residues long. Germline V gene lookup returns CDR1 SGHNT and CDR2 YYREEE (reference sequence). The V end lost 0 bases, the J end lost 4 bases, and 7 bases lay between the germline ends. CDR3 coding DNA: TGTGCCAGCAGCTTGGCCGGACGTAATGAAAAACTGTTTTTT. It codes for CASSLAGRNEKLFF.

This sequence joins TRBV6-1 and TRBJ2-2, with D perhaps being TRBD1 or TRBD2 (5 bases each). The CDR3 consists of 14 residues. Trimming left V 4 bases short and J 5 bases short, with 11 bases between. Germline loops: CDR1 MNHNS, CDR2 SASEGT. As DNA, the CDR3 is TGTGCCAGCAGTGGGGGACGGTGGACCGGGGAGCTGTTTTTT. This sequence encodes CASSGGRWTGELFF.

The J gene is TRBJ1-2, the V gene TRBV20-1; D gene ambiguous. V lost 3 bases to trimming and J lost 8 bases, with 1 base between them. Germline lookup yields CDR1 DFQATT and CDR2 SNEGSKA (reference sequence). The CDR3 spans 8 residues. The DNA of the CDR3 is TGCAGTGCTAGGGGCTACACCTTC. It codes for CSARGYTF.

The chain joins TRBV19 to TRBJ2-6; a possible D gene is TRBD1 (5 bases). Looked up from germline, CDR1 is LNHDA and CDR2 is SQIVND (reference sequence). V was shortened by 5 bases and J by 2 bases, with 16 bases between the two germline ends. The CDR3 contains 17 residues. The DNA for the CDR3 is TGTGCCAGTAGTCCGCGACAGAGTGTCGCTGGGGCCAACGTCCTGACTTTC. Its translation: CASSPRQSVAGANVLTF.

The V and J genes are TRBV15 and TRBJ2-5, with 9 bases matching TRBD1. After removal of 3 bases from V and 3 bases from J, the junction contained 8 bases not matched to a gene. The CDR3 consists of 16 residues. CDR1 is LNHNV and CDR2 is YYDKDF in the germline V gene (reference sequence). The CDR3 DNA sequence: TGTGCCACCAGCAGCCGGGTGACAGGGGGTGAAGAGACCCAGTACTTC. It codes for CATSSRVTGGEETQYF.